The source of this T cell receptor (beta chain) is a study of blood T cell repertoires in COVID-19. Study in general: COVID-19 samples from acute and convalescent phases originated in the United States, Italy and Spain. T cells, B-cell-depleted T cells, or PBMCs supplied cDNA or gDNA.

TCRdb keeps only in-frame clones here, not all; method: immunoSEQ multiplex PCR. The sample includes over 50,000 clones, about 85% of them seen just once. Germline CDR1 SGHRS, CDR2 YFSETQ. Trimming took 0 bases from V and 1 from J; bases not matched to a gene: 3. This CDR3 contains 15 residues. J is TRBJ2-7 and V is TRBV5-1; 8 bases fit TRBD2. This receptor was taken from a human donor in a cohort sampled during active COVID-19. What was sequenced was peripheral blood. Written as DNA, the CDR3 is TGCGCCAGCAGCTTGGCCAGCGGGAGTTCCTACGAGCAGTACTTC. This codes for CASSLASGSSYEQYF.